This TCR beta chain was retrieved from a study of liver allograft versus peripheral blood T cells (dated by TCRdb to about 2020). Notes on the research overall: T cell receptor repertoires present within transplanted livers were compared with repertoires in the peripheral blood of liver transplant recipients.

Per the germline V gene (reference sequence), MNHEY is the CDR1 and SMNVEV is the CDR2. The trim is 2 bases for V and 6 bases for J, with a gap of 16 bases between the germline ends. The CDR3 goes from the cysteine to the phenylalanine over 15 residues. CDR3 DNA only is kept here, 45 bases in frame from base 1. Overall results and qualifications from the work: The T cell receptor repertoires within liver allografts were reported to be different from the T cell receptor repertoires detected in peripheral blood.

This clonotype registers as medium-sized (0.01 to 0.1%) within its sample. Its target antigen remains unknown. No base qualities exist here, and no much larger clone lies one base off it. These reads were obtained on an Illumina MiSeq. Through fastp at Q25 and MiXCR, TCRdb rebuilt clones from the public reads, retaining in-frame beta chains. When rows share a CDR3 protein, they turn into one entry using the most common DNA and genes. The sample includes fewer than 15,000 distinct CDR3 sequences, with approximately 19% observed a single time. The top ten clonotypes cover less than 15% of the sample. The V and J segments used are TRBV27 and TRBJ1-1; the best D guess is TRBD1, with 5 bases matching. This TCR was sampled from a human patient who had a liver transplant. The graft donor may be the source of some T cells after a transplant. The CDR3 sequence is CASSLLGRGVSEAFF. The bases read TGTGCCAGCAGTTTACTCGGACGGGGGGTCTCTGAAGCTTTCTTT.